This record looks at one T cell receptor beta chain sequence and its context. This clonotype was observed a few times. What this receptor recognizes is not known. No much larger clonotype is one base removed from it; base qualities were not supplied. This entry belongs to a study of regulatory T cells in long-lasting Graves disease (dated by TCRdb to the early 2020s). For context, the study as a whole: Newly diagnosed Graves' disease patients had taken antithyroid drugs for less than 3 months. Persistent Graves' disease patients were compared with newly diagnosed Graves' disease patients by peripheral blood TCR sequencing and RNA sequencing. The study was registered as a clinical trial and conducted in China. TCR sequencing covered about 13 persistent and around 20 newly diagnosed Graves' disease patients, about 35 samples in total.

The protocol used for the library was multiplex PCR. The data were produced on an Illumina HiSeq 4000. iRepertoire HTBI primers and Arm-PCR amplification of CDR3 regions were used to construct TCR beta libraries. Before sequencing, the PCR products underwent gel purification. The original pipeline was this. Gene usage analysis of CDR3 amino acid clonotypes used the approximately 62 TRBV and about 14 TRBJ segments found across samples. COPE and FqMerger were used to merge the filtered high-quality paired reads into contigs. BLAST was used to align contigs to IMGT TRBV, TRBD and TRBJ reference genes, and CDR3 was defined according to IMGT. Any clonotype with a frequency above 0.1% was classified as a highly expanded clone. Shannon entropy was used to measure repertoire diversity, and the Gini coefficient was used to measure V-J evenness. A clonotype was considered public if more than one individual shared it. TCRdb took the public reads, trimmed them with fastp at Q25, ran MiXCR for clone calling and kept in-frame beta chains. Rows with a matching CDR3 protein are joined into one entry that keeps the most common DNA and genes. What appears here as the V and J calls and clone size reflects TCRdb's work, not the paper's. This sample gives roughly 500,000 distinct CDR3 sequences in total; about 13% of them show up just once. About 10% of the sample rests with the top ten.

The research as a whole found: Persistent patients shared more public clonotypes among themselves (fewer than 3,000) than newly diagnosed patients did (approximately 970). Only peripheral blood was studied, because thyroid tissue, the primary lesion, was inaccessible. Sequencing and analysis were restricted to the TCR beta chain. Persistent disease showed preferential use of TRBV28, TRBJ1-2 and TRBJ2-5, whereas newly diagnosed disease favored TRBV20-1 and TRBJ2-1. The authors acknowledged the small sample size as a limitation that may reduce accuracy. Persistent Graves' disease patients showed lower TCR Shannon entropy and fewer highly expanded clones than newly diagnosed patients, suggesting clonal expansion.

The germline V gene encodes CDR1 SGDLS and CDR2 YYNGEE. For this chain, trimming is 0 bases at the V end and 4 bases at the J end, and the number of junction bases without a gene match is 1. CDR3 length: 15 amino acids, cysteine to phenylalanine. The retained sequence is limited to the CDR3, 45 bases, with the frame set at the first base. The time point label on this specimen signifies: newly diagnosed GD, antithyroid drugs for less than 3 months. RNA was extracted from PBMCs in TRIzol for both TCR sequencing and RNA sequencing. Graves' disease was diagnosed according to American Thyroid Association guidelines. Patients were recruited from an endocrinology department in Xi'an, China. Each patient gave about 9.1 milliliters of peripheral blood, collected in an EDTA anticoagulant tube. Ficoll Paque Plus density gradient separation was used to isolate PBMCs, and no further T cell sorting was performed. An Agilent 2100 Bioanalyzer and agarose gel were used to assess RNA quality, and a NanoDrop 2000 was used to measure RNA concentration.

These data are also associated with another study on T cells in Graves' hyperthyroidism and ophthalmopathy. As the second publication notes: Stable Graves' hyperthyroidism was defined as no progression to ophthalmopathy during 18 months of follow-up. Hyperthyroidism patients were newly diagnosed, with disease duration under 2 months, and aged 18 to 65 years. Exclusion was applied to patients with uncontrolled infections, other autoimmune diseases, pregnancy or lactation. Diagnoses were based on clinical symptoms, serum thyroxine and TRAb, thyroid ultrasound and orbital computed tomography. A first-round RT-PCR of the TCR CDR3 used the HTBI primer set with the Qiagen OneStep RT-PCR kit. Most expanded thyroid clonotypes (frequency above 0.001) were also found in blood, which suggests that blood repertoires may mirror thyroid immune responses. A model built on a 13 V-J signature distinguished ophthalmopathy from stable hyperthyroidism, reaching 85% to 90% sensitivity and about 81% specificity in cross-validation and 80%/75% in testing. In validation, the model predicted progression to ophthalmopathy a median of roughly 6.1 months before onset, with about 64% sensitivity and 72.22% specificity. A discovery cohort of about 100 patients, roughly 40 with Graves' ophthalmopathy and about 58 with stable Graves' hyperthyroidism, was used to find distinguishing TCR V-J signatures. Whether ophthalmopathy could be predicted prospectively was tested in an independent validation cohort made up of 18 to 20 hyperthyroidism patients plus 17 patients who later progressed to ophthalmopathy. The roughly 100 discovery patients were randomly split 7:3 into training and test sets. Thyroid tissue and blood T-cell repertoires from six or seven Graves' hyperthyroidism patients were also compared in the study. After sampling, hyperthyroidism patients received methimazole starting at 30 mg daily, and ophthalmopathy patients received high-dose intravenous methylprednisolone. Libraries were constructed in a second round of multiplex PCR, after which size selection and purification were carried out. Sequencing of the libraries was done on an Illumina HiSeq2000 using paired-end 100 bp reads. SOAPnuke was used to process the raw data, throwing out any read that contained adapters or uncalled bases, had a mean Phred below 15, or lacked an exact constant-primer or identifier match. High-quality paired reads were merged using COPE v1.2.5, and each unique nucleotide sequence was defined as a clonotype. Clonotypes were aligned to IMGT TRBV, TRBD and TRBJ reference segments using MiTCR v1.1. The analysis was restricted to V-J combinations with a frequency above 0.0001, which together covered 99% to 99.2% of the repertoires. A TCS score was defined as the ratio of F50 (clonal expansion) to E x V (chaos), with BLOSUM62-based TCRdist applied between CDR3 peptides within each V-J. Welch's t-statistics and random forest reduced roughly 500 V-J features to about 13, which were used in a naive Bayes classifier (R e1071). Sample size was not statistically predetermined, and blinding of investigators to group allocation was not performed. The paper describes TCR Vbeta CDR3 sequencing of about 140 peripheral blood samples, made up of around 41 ophthalmopathy patients, roughly 80 hyperthyroidism patients and around 17 progressor patients.

The clonotype was recovered from a man younger than 40 with Graves disease. Donor details come from another sample of the same person, matched by shared clones. This chain is built from TRBV9 and TRBJ2-2, with TRBD2 identical over 9 junction bases. The input for sequencing was peripheral blood mononuclear cells (PBMCs), taken at new diagnosis, from a patient treated with antithyroid drugs. The CDR3 corresponds to CASSVGAGGTGELFF. The sequence in DNA is TGTGCCAGCAGCGTAGGAGCGGGAGGCACCGGGGAGCTGTTTTTT.